The entry below gives a single T cell receptor (beta chain) sequence along with its context. What this receptor recognizes is not known. The record has no base qualities; no much larger clone is one base away. The data derive from a study of blood T cell repertoires in COVID-19 (TCRdb year 2020). Study-level background: Collaborator samples came from the United States, Italy and Spain and covered acute and convalescent phases of COVID-19. The prospective study material was composed of cDNA or gDNA derived from T cells, B-cell-depleted T cells, or PBMCs. The dataset comprised deeply sampled blood TCRbeta repertoires from subjects exposed to, actively infected with, or recovered from COVID-19. The repertoires were released in a freely available public database meant as a resource for research on the immune response to SARS-CoV-2. Samples came from the ongoing ImmuneRACE study (first 160 participants) plus 1,254 subjects from 6 global collaborators. Nearly every sample came with metadata listing a de-identified subject ID, COVID-19 status, age in years and sex. Where HLA class I and class II types were available, the types were taken from metadata supplied by the sample provider, not from assay-based typing. Overall study outcomes, separate from this receptor: The amount of clinical and demographic metadata varied by source and participant and was provided uncurated.

TCRbeta CDR3 regions were amplified from genomic DNA by means of the immunoSEQ Assay, a bias-controlled multiplex PCR. In the authors' own workflow: The number of nucleated cells in each sample was estimated by amplification of reference gene primers within the assay. To quantify the absolute abundance of each unique TCRbeta CDR3 rearrangement, sequence reads were collapsed and filtered. Productive Simpson clonality was computed per sample as the square root of Simpson's diversity index over productive rearrangements. TCRdb re-hosts the immuneACCESS table, in-frame sequences only. Its copies lack some clones; in the studies checked, an unresolved V gene accounts for under half of them, and the cause for the rest is not known. V and J calls and clone size are given by that table; D and trimming were obtained from the DNA. The sample profile shows about 110,000 clones; 81% of them were found once. Roughly 1.6% of the sample rests with the top ten.

The CDR3 numbers 14 residues from cysteine through phenylalanine. The only DNA kept is the CDR3, 42 bases in frame from the first base. Trimming at the junction amounts to 0 bases on V and 2 bases on J, and the germline ends lie 8 bases apart. For CDR1 and CDR2, the germline V gene lists SGHRS and YFSETQ. Whole blood was collected in K2EDTA tubes by collaborating institutions according to the institutions' own protocols. Collaborator samples were shipped for TCRbeta analysis as frozen whole blood, isolated PBMCs, or DNA extracted from either sample type. Material for sequencing was peripheral blood. This receptor was obtained from a man aged 45-65 years with acute or convalescent COVID-19. The chain links TRBV5-1 with TRBJ2-5, with a tentative D gene TRBD2 over 6 matching bases. The DNA is TGCGCCAGCAGCTTGGTGGAGGGGCAAGAGACCCAGTACTTC. The resulting protein is CASSLVEGQETQYF. Supplemented by the reference TRBV5-1 and TRBJ2-5 proteins around the CDR3, the complete variable domain is KAGVTQTPRYLIKTRGQQVTLSCSPISGHRSVSWYQQTPGQGLQFLFEYFSETQRNKGNFPGRFSGRQFSNSRSEMNVSTLELGDSALYLCASSLVEGQETQYFGPGTRLLVL.